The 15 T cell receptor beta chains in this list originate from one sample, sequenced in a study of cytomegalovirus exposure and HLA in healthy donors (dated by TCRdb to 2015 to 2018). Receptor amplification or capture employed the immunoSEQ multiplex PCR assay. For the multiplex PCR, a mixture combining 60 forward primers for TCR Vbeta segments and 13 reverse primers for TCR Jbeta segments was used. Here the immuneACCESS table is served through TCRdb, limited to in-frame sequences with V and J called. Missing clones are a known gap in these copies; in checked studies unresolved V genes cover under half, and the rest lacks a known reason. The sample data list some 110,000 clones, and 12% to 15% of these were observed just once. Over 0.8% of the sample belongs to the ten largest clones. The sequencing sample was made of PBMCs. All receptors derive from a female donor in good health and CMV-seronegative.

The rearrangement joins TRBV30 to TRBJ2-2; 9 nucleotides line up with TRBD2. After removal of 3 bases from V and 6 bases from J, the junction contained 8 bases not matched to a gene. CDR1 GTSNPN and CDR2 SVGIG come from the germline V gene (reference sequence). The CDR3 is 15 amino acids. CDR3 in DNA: TGTGCCTGGAGAGCCTGGACTAGCGAGGCCGGGGAGCTGTTTTTT. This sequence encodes CAWRAWTSEAGELFF.

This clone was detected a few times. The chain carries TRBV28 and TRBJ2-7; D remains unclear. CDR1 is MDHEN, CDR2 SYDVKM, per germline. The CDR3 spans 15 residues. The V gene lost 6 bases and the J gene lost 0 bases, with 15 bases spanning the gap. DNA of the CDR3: TGTGCCAGCAGCTCCTGGGCAGAAAGCTCCTACGAGCAGTACTTC. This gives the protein CASSSWAESSYEQYF.

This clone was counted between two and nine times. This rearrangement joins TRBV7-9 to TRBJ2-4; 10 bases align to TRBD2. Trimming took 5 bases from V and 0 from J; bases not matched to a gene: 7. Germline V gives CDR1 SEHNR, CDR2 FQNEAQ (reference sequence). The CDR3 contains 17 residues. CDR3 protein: CASSRTSGGRAKNIQYF. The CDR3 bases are TGTGCCAGCAGCCGGACTAGCGGTGGCCGAGCCAAAAACATTCAGTACTTC.

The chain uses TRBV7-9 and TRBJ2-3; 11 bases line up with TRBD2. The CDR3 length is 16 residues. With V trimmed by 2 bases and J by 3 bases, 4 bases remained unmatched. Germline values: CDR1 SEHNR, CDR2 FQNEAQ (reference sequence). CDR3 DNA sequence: TGTGCCAGCAGCTTATCTCTAGCGGGGGGAACAGATACGCAGTATTTT. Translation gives CASSLSLAGGTDTQYF.

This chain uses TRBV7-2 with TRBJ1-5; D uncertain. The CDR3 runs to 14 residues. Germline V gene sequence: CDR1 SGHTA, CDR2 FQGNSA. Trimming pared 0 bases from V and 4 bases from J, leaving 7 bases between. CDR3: CASSLAGLNQPQHF. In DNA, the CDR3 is TGTGCCAGCAGCTTAGCCGGTCTTAATCAGCCCCAGCATTTT.

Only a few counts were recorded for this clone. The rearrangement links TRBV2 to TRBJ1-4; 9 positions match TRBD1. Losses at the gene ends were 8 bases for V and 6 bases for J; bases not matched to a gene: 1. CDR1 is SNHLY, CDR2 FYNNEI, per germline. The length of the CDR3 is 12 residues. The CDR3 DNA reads TGTGCCAGCCGACAGGGGGATGAAAAACTGTTTTTT. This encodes CASRQGDEKLFF.

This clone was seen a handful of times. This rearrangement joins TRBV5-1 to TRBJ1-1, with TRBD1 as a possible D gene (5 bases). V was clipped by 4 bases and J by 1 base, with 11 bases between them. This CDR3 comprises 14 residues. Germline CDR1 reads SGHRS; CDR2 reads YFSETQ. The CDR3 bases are TGCGCCAGCAGCGGCCCGACAGCGAACACTGAAGCTTTCTTT. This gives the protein CASSGPTANTEAFF.

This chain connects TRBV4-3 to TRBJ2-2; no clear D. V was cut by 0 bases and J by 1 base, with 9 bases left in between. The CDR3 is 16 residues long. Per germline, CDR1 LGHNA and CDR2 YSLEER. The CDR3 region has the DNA TGCGCCAGCAGCCAAGATATCCGACAGAACACCGGGGAGCTGTTTTTT. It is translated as CASSQDIRQNTGELFF.

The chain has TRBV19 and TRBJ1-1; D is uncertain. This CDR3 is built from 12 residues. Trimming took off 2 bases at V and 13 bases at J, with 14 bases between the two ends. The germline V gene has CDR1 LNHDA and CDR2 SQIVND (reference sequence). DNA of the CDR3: TGTGCCAGTAGTATAACCCCGCGGGAGCTTTTCTTT. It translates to CASSITPRELFF.

The CDR3 is CASSVRDGGTEAFF. The CDR3 DNA follows: TGTGCCAGCAGCGTTAGGGACGGGGGCACTGAAGCTTTCTTT. The V call is TRBV9, the J call TRBJ1-1, with D perhaps TRBD1 (5 bases). This CDR3 comprises 14 residues. V was cut by 2 bases and J by 4 bases, with 12 bases left in between. Looked up from germline, CDR1 is SGDLS and CDR2 is YYNGEE.

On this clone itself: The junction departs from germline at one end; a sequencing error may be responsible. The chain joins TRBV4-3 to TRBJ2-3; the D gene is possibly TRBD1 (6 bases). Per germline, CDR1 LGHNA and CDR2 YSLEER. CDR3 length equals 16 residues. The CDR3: CASSRLQGMGADMQYF. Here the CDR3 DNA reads TGCGCCAGCAGCCGGTTACAGGGAATGGGGGCAGATATGCAGTATTTT.

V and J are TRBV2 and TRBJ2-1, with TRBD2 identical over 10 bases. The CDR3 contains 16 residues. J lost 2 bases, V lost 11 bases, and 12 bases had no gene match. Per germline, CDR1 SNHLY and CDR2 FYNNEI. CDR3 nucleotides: TGTGCCGGCGATCCCTATAGCGGGAGGCCCTACAATGAGCAGTTCTTC. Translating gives CAGDPYSGRPYNEQFF.

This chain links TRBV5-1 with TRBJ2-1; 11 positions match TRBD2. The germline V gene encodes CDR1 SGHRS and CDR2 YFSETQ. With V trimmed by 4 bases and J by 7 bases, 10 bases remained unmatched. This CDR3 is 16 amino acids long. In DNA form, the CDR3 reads TGCGCCAGCAGCACAGGAGCCACTAGCGGGAGTAATGAGCAGTTCTTC. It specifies CASSTGATSGSNEQFF.

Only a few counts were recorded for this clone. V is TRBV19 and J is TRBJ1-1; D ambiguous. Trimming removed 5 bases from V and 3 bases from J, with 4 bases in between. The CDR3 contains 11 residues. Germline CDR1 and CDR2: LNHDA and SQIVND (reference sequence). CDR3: CASSAYTEAFF. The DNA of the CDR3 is TGTGCCAGTAGTGCGTACACTGAAGCTTTCTTT.

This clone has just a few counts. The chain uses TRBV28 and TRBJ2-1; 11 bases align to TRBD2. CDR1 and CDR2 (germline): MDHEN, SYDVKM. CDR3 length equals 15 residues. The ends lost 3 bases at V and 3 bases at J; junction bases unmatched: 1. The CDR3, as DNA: TGTGCCAGCAGTTTGGGGACTAGCGGCTACAATGAGCAGTTCTTC. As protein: CASSLGTSGYNEQFF.